The source of this TCR beta chain is a study of identical twins. Study observations and caveats: Insertion counts were lower in abundant cord blood beta clonotypes, a trend that memory repertoires did not show. Models came in too low on out-of-frame TCR alpha sharing in monozygotic twins.

A note on this clonotype: Its antigen is not identified.

TCRdb called the 5' RACE reads again in MiXCR, with one record for every CDR3 protein. This table holds approximately 220,000 distinct CDR3 sequences, under 10% found once. The CDR3 totals 19 residues. Germline V lookup: CDR1 SGHDT, CDR2 YYEEEE. V was cut by 3 bases and J by 2 bases, with 26 bases left in between. The same sample was also studied in work on yellow fever vaccine responses in identical twins. That source adds: After vaccination, twins' T cell response reportedly seemed partly convergent, partly personalized.

Sequences were obtained from memory (CD45RO+) T cells sorted from blood. This sequence originates from a woman under 30 in good health. The chain couples TRBV5-6 to TRBJ2-5, with D possibly matching TRBD2 (6 bases). The CDR3 DNA follows: TGTGCCAGCAGCTCGATGACTAGTGGAAAAGAGCCTCGACAAGAGACCCAGTACTTC. This codes for CASSSMTSGKEPRQETQYF. Full variable domain (rest looked up from reference TRBV5-6 and TRBJ2-5): DAGVTQSPTHLIKTRGQQVTLRCSPKSGHDTVSWYQQALGQGPQFIFQYYEEEERQRGNFPDRFSGHQFPNYSSELNVNALLLGDSALYLCASSSMTSGKEPRQETQYFGPGTRLLVL.